This TCR beta chain came from a study of blood T cell repertoires in COVID-19. Study as a whole: Acute-phase and convalescent COVID-19 samples originated in the United States, Italy and Spain. The cDNA or gDNA used as material had been derived from T cells, B-cell-depleted T cells, or PBMCs.

The germline CDR1 and CDR2 sequences are MNHEY and SVGAGI. CDR3 size: 15 residues. Trimming removed 6 bases from V and 5 bases from J, with 17 bases in between. This table comes from immunoSEQ multiplex PCR, and its TCRdb copy is limited to in-frame clones, with some not included. This sample carries almost 250,000 clones, 85% to 90% of them seen once, and the ten largest clones take about 4%. Donors in Cohort 3 counted as recovered after two negative PCRs, clearance, or symptom resolution. The sample comprised PBMCs or T cells enriched from blood (not recorded which). The sequence was collected from a woman aged 25 to 45 who had recovered from COVID-19. The chain is built from TRBV6-5 and TRBJ2-1; TRBD2 might be the D (5 bases). CDR3 coding DNA: TGTGCCAGCAGGACGGCCCGGACTGAGCACAATGAGCAGTTCTTC. Translating it yields CASRTARTEHNEQFF.